These 28 T cell receptor beta chains originate from one sample sequenced in a study of blood T cell repertoires in COVID-19. This table comes from immunoSEQ multiplex PCR, and its TCRdb copy is limited to in-frame clones, with some not included. The profile shows 180,000 or so clones, roughly 79% of them singletons. The specimen sequenced was peripheral blood. All receptors derive from a woman aged 40 to 50 with COVID-19, enrolled during active disease.

The chain combines TRBV5-4 with TRBJ1-4; D is ambiguous. Trimming shortened V by 4 bases and J by 4 bases, and 11 bases separated the two germline ends. In germline, CDR1 is SGHNT, CDR2 YYREEE (reference sequence). The CDR3 runs to 14 residues. CDR3 region: CASSPDTDNEKLFF. CDR3 bases: TGTGCCAGCAGCCCAGACACTGATAATGAAAAACTGTTTTTT.

The V call is TRBV5-4, the J call TRBJ1-1; TRBD1 matches 8 bases. V shed 4 bases, J shed 5 bases, and the junction held 7 bases outside the gene matches. The germline V gene has CDR1 SGHNT and CDR2 YYREEE (reference sequence). The CDR3 spans 14 residues. The CDR3 coding sequence is TGTGCCAGCAGCATCCAGGGGGCGCGGACTGAAGCTTTCTTT. Protein product: CASSIQGARTEAFF.

V gene TRBV3-1 (or the pseudogene TRBV3-2) combines with J gene TRBJ1-5, with TRBD1 matching 11 bases. With V trimmed by 3 bases and J by 4 bases, 2 bases remained unmatched. The CDR3 has 15 amino acids. Germline lookup yields CDR1 LGHDT and CDR2 YNNKEL (reference sequence). CDR3 nucleotide sequence: TGTGCCAGCAGCCAGGACAGGGGGCCGAATCAGCCCCAGCATTTT. Its translation: CASSQDRGPNQPQHF.

This rearrangement joins TRBV7-8 to TRBJ1-5; no definite D call. Germline V CDR1 and CDR2: SGHVS, FQNEAQ. This CDR3 is 15 amino acids long. Deletions cut 2 bases from V and 4 bases from J, with 12 bases between. This CDR3 is CASSLFNSQNQPQHF. For the CDR3, the DNA is TGTGCCAGCAGCTTATTTAACAGTCAAAATCAGCCCCAGCATTTT.

This sequence joins TRBV19 and TRBJ1-2, with a possible D match to TRBD1 (6 bases). CDR3 size: 12 residues. Germline CDR1 reads LNHDA; CDR2 reads SQIVND (reference sequence). Trimming stripped 4 bases from V and 8 bases from J, with 11 bases between. The CDR3 nucleotides read TGTGCCAGTAGTAGCGGACAGCTCGGCTACACCTTC. It translates to CASSSGQLGYTF.

The chain joins TRBV14 to TRBJ1-2; D is undetermined. V was clipped by 0 bases and J by 3 bases, with 5 bases between them. The CDR3 covers 13 residues. Germline values: CDR1 SGHDN, CDR2 FVKESK. The CDR3 DNA follows: TGTGCCAGCAGCCAAGATCATGACTATGGCTACACCTTC. Protein product: CASSQDHDYGYTF.

V is TRBV3-1 (or the pseudogene TRBV3-2) and J is TRBJ1-2, with no clear D. CDR1 is LGHDT and CDR2 is YNNKEL in the germline V gene (reference sequence). The CDR3 is made up of 14 amino acids. The V end was cut by 1 base, the J end by 7 bases, with 13 bases between. As DNA, the CDR3 is TGTGCCAGCAGCCAAGTTTTGCGGGGTGGTGGCTACACCTTC. Translated, it gives CASSQVLRGGGYTF.

The chain employs TRBV2 and TRBJ2-3; TRBD2 might be the D (7 bases). V was clipped by 4 bases and J by 1 base, with 15 bases between them. The CDR3 extends over 16 amino acids. Germline V CDR1 and CDR2: SNHLY, FYNNEI. The CDR3 loop reads CASSAVRGGGTDTQYF. As DNA, the CDR3 is TGTGCCAGCAGTGCTGTGCGAGGGGGGGGCACAGATACGCAGTATTTT.

The chain uses TRBV30 and TRBJ1-2; 9 bases map to TRBD1. The CDR3 spans 13 residues. After removal of 3 bases from V and 6 bases from J, the junction contained 5 bases not matched to a gene. The V gene's germline CDR1 is GTSNPN and CDR2 SVGIG (reference sequence). The CDR3 DNA is TGTGCCTGGAGCGACGGACAGGGGAATGGCTACACCTTC. Translated, it gives CAWSDGQGNGYTF.

The rearrangement links TRBV27 to TRBJ1-2, with D possibly matching TRBD1 (5 bases). Trimming removed 2 bases at V and 4 bases at J, with 14 bases between. CDR1 is MNHEY, CDR2 SMNVEV, per germline (reference sequence). The CDR3 has 15 residues. In DNA form, the CDR3 reads TGTGCCAGCAGTTTAGACAGACCTGAGGTCTATGGCTACACCTTC. This encodes CASSLDRPEVYGYTF.

This rearrangement joins TRBV27 to TRBJ2-2; D ambiguous. V shed 6 bases and J shed 6 bases, with 14 bases lying between them. The CDR3 sequence is 14 residues long. Germline-derived CDR1 and CDR2 are MNHEY and SMNVEV (reference sequence). Here the CDR3 reads CASSPQTAAGELFF. The CDR3 nucleotides read TGTGCCAGCAGCCCCCAAACAGCAGCCGGGGAGCTGTTTTTT.

The rearrangement uses TRBV5-1 and TRBJ2-3, with TRBD2 identical over 10 bases. The V segment lost 6 bases and the J segment 3 bases; nucleotides outside the gene matches: 4. The length of the CDR3 is 14 residues. The germline V gene encodes CDR1 SGHRS and CDR2 YFSETQ. The CDR3 region is CASTLAGWTDTQYF. For the CDR3, the DNA is TGCGCCAGCACACTAGCGGGGTGGACAGATACGCAGTATTTT. Using reference TRBV5-1 and TRBJ2-3 for the parts outside the CDR3, the full variable domain is KAGVTQTPRYLIKTRGQQVTLSCSPISGHRSVSWYQQTPGQGLQFLFEYFSETQRNKGNFPGRFSGRQFSNSRSEMNVSTLELGDSALYLCASTLAGWTDTQYFGPGTRLTVL.

This clone appeared once. In DNA, the CDR3 is TGTGCCAGCAGTGACGCAGGACAGGGGTTAAAAAACATTCAGTACTTC. Translating gives CASSDAGQGLKNIQYF. V usage is TRBV28 and J usage is TRBJ2-4; TRBD1 matches at 9 bases. CDR1 and CDR2 (germline): MDHEN, SYDVKM. The CDR3 loop spans 16 amino acids. Unmatched junction bases numbered 9, after V lost 5 bases and J lost 4 bases.

The table lists this clone with a count of one. The CDR3 nucleotides are TGCAGTGCTAGTTTGCAGGTTAGAGAGACCCAGTACTTC. Its translation is CSASLQVRETQYF. The chain uses TRBV20-1 and TRBJ2-5; no reliable D call. The CDR3 is 13 amino acids. Germline V CDR1 and CDR2: DFQATT, SNEGSKA (reference sequence). V lost 3 bases and J 4 bases, leaving 12 bases between the germline ends.

The chain combines TRBV28 with TRBJ2-5; tentatively, D is TRBD1 (6 bases). CDR1 is MDHEN, CDR2 SYDVKM, per germline. The CDR3 has 12 residues. V gave up 7 bases and J gave up 4 bases, with 10 bases separating them. The CDR3 loop is CASIGRGETQYF. The CDR3 region has the DNA TGTGCCAGCATAGGCAGGGGAGAGACCCAGTACTTC.

The V and J genes are TRBV6-5 and TRBJ1-1; the D gene is possibly TRBD1 (6 bases). The CDR3 loop spans 12 amino acids. The V end was cut by 6 bases, the J end by 6 bases, with 11 bases between. Germline assignment: CDR1 MNHEY and CDR2 SVGAGI. The CDR3, as DNA: TGTGCCAGCAGCACAGGGTTCGCTGAAGCTTTCTTT. It encodes CASSTGFAEAFF.

This chain links TRBV3-1 (or the pseudogene TRBV3-2) with TRBJ2-5; tentative D call: TRBD2 (6 bases). V gave up 4 bases and J gave up 7 bases, with 13 bases separating them. This CDR3 is 13 amino acids long. The germline gives CDR1 LGHDT, CDR2 YNNKEL (reference sequence). The CDR3 is CASSLWEVRTQYF. The CDR3 region has the DNA TGTGCCAGCAGCCTCTGGGAGGTCAGGACCCAGTACTTC.

The V gene is TRBV2, the J gene TRBJ2-1; no reliable D call. With 6 bases removed from V and 2 bases from J, the gap between germline ends came to 11 bases. CDR3 length: 14 amino acids. Germline V gives CDR1 SNHLY, CDR2 FYNNEI. CDR3 protein: CASSRDSPYNEQFF. The CDR3 nucleotides read TGTGCCAGCAGCCGCGACTCACCCTACAATGAGCAGTTCTTC.

The chain carries TRBV4-1 and TRBJ1-1; 8 nucleotides align to TRBD1. Germline V CDR1 and CDR2: MGHRA, YSYEKL. The CDR3 length is 15 residues. The V segment lost 8 bases and the J segment 1 base; nucleotides outside the gene matches: 9. The CDR3 nucleotides are TGCGCCAGCTCCCCGACAGGGGTGGCGAACACTGAAGCTTTCTTT. As protein: CASSPTGVANTEAFF.

The CDR3 sequence: CASSDKRAPGEAFF. CDR3 in DNA: TGTGCCAGCAGTGATAAGCGGGCACCGGGAGAAGCTTTCTTT. The rearrangement uses TRBV6-1 and TRBJ1-1, with D unresolved. This CDR3 has 14 residues. V gave up 3 bases and J gave up 8 bases, with 16 bases separating them. Germline CDR1 and CDR2: MNHNS and SASEGT.

The V call is TRBV11-2, the J call TRBJ2-7, with TRBD2 matching over 7 bases. CDR1 SGHAT and CDR2 FQNNGV come from the germline V gene. V trimming: 1 base; J trimming: 7 bases; junction bases outside the gene matches: 7. The CDR3 sequence is 14 residues long. For the CDR3, the DNA is TGTGCCAGCAGCTTAGGGGGACTAATTGGGGAGCAGTACGTC. Encoded protein: CASSLGGLIGEQYV.

This clone showed up just a few times. The chain joins TRBV5-1 to TRBJ1-6, with D perhaps matching TRBD1 (5 bases). Trimming took 1 base from V and 9 from J, leaving 11 bases between them. Germline CDR1 reads SGHRS; CDR2 reads YFSETQ. CDR3 length: 14 residues. The CDR3 region is CASSLSGLPSPLHF. The CDR3 DNA sequence: TGCGCCAGCAGCTTGTCAGGGCTCCCTTCACCCCTCCACTTT.

V usage is TRBV7-2 and J usage is TRBJ2-5; the match to TRBD1 covers 8 bases. V lost 6 bases and J lost 5; bases outside the gene matches: 5. Germline-derived CDR1 and CDR2 are SGHTA and FQGNSA. The CDR3 is 13 residues long. The CDR3 DNA reads as TGTGCCAGCAGGACAGGGGCTAGGGAGACCCAGTACTTC. This sequence encodes CASRTGARETQYF.

The V and J genes are TRBV24-1 and TRBJ2-5; D is perhaps TRBD1 (6 bases). Looked up from germline, CDR1 is KGHDR and CDR2 is SFDVKD. V was cut by 3 bases and J by 3 bases, with 10 bases left in between. This CDR3 is 14 amino acids long. The CDR3 reads CATSDTTGKETQYF. CDR3 sequence (DNA): TGTGCCACCAGTGATACCACAGGGAAAGAGACCCAGTACTTC.

CDR3 loop: CASSLGYHSSSYNEQFF. CDR3 sequence (DNA): TGTGCCAGCAGCTTAGGGTACCATAGCAGCTCCTACAATGAGCAGTTCTTC. V usage is TRBV13 and J usage is TRBJ2-1, with D hard to call. Germline assignment: CDR1 PRHDT and CDR2 FYEKMQ (reference sequence). Trimming took off 0 bases at V and 0 bases at J, with 12 bases between the two ends. This CDR3 spans 17 amino acids.

This clone was counted once. The CDR3 is CATSGTGVGYTF. The CDR3 nucleotides read TGTGCCACCTCGGGTACAGGGGTTGGCTACACCTTC. This sequence joins TRBV6-5 and TRBJ1-2; 7 nucleotides match TRBD1. This CDR3 region has 12 residues. V was pared by 10 bases and J by 7 bases, with 9 bases of the junction left unmatched. Germline V lookup: CDR1 MNHEY, CDR2 SVGAGI.

The gene calls are TRBV6-5 and TRBJ1-1; tentatively, D is TRBD1 (5 bases). Germline V gives CDR1 MNHEY, CDR2 SVGAGI. The CDR3 covers 13 residues. Trimming stripped 8 bases from V and 11 bases from J, with 21 bases between. CDR3 sequence (DNA): TGTGCCAGCCTCACACGGGCCGGGGGGAACGCTTTCTTT. It translates to CASLTRAGGNAFF.

This chain uses TRBV10-1 with TRBJ2-3; maybe TRBD2 (6 bases). This CDR3 comprises 14 residues. V lost 2 bases, J lost 1 base, and 7 bases lay in between. The germline V gene encodes CDR1 WNHNN and CDR2 SYGVQD (reference sequence). The CDR3 loop is CASSERRGTDTQYF. The CDR3 coding sequence is TGCGCCAGCAGTGAGCGGAGGGGCACAGATACGCAGTATTTT.